These 19 T cell receptor beta chains came from one sample sequenced in a study of regulatory T cells in long-lasting Graves disease. Sample time point: newly diagnosed GD, antithyroid drugs for less than 3 months. Construction of the TCR library relied on RNA isolated from PBMCs. Arm-PCR of CDR3 regions with iRepertoire HTBI primers generated TCR beta libraries. TCRdb processed the multiplex PCR reads anew with MiXCR; each CDR3 protein has one entry. The profile shows fewer than 500,000 distinct CDR3 sequences, about 17% of them singletons. These data are also associated with another study on T cells in Graves' hyperthyroidism and ophthalmopathy.

The sample consisted of peripheral blood mononuclear cells (PBMCs), taken at new diagnosis, from a patient treated with antithyroid drugs. The receptors were gathered from a man aged 40-55 years with Graves disease.

V gene TRBV4-1 combines with J gene TRBJ2-1; 7 nucleotides agree with TRBD1. After removal of 6 bases from V and 6 bases from J, the junction contained 5 bases not matched to a gene. Germline V CDR1 and CDR2: MGHRA, YSYEKL. The CDR3 covers 13 residues. The CDR3 sequence: CASSRQGVNEQFF. In DNA, the CDR3 is TGCGCCAGCAGTCGACAGGGTGTCAATGAGCAGTTCTTC.

This clonotype was seen ten or more times. The chain links TRBV2 to TRBJ2-7, with 8 bases matching TRBD1. Germline lookup yields CDR1 SNHLY and CDR2 FYNNEI. The J segment lost 5 bases and the V segment lost 5 bases, leaving 8 bases of the junction unmatched. The CDR3 consists of 14 residues. CDR3 sequence: CASSSGTGVNEQYF. The CDR3 coding sequence is TGTGCCAGCAGTTCCGGGACAGGAGTCAACGAGCAGTACTTC.

This clonotype was detected many times. The chain combines TRBV20-1 with TRBJ2-5; TRBD1 matches at 9 bases. Germline trimming cut 6 bases from V and 4 bases from J; bases unmatched to any gene: 6. The CDR3 is made up of 13 amino acids. Germline V gives CDR1 DFQATT, CDR2 SNEGSKA (reference sequence). DNA for the CDR3: TGCAGTGCGGCGGGACAGGGAGGAGAGACCCAGTACTTC. Its protein is CSAAGQGGETQYF.

This clonotype showed up many times. This sequence joins TRBV13 and TRBJ1-2, with D possibly TRBD1 on 6 matching bases. This CDR3 contains 13 residues. V was clipped by 4 bases and J by 6 bases, with 12 bases between them. The germline gives CDR1 PRHDT, CDR2 FYEKMQ (reference sequence). The CDR3 DNA is TGTGCCAGCAGCTCACACACAGGGAATGGCTACACCTTC. It codes for CASSSHTGNGYTF.

This clonotype appeared many times. V usage is TRBV28 and J usage is TRBJ2-3, with D maybe TRBD2 (5 bases). This CDR3 has 14 residues. The V and J ends lost 9 bases and 2 bases respectively, with 15 bases between them. Germline assignment: CDR1 MDHEN and CDR2 SYDVKM. CDR3 sequence: CASQRRGITDTQYF. The CDR3 coding sequence is TGTGCCAGTCAACGCCGGGGAATCACAGATACGCAGTATTTT.

The table lists this clonotype with many counts. J is TRBJ1-3 and V is TRBV2; no firm D call. The V end lost 5 bases, the J end lost 0 bases, and 8 bases lay between the germline ends. The CDR3 has 14 residues. Germline-derived CDR1 and CDR2 are SNHLY and FYNNEI. The CDR3 coding sequence is TGTGCCAGCAGTCGGGAGTTCTCTGGAAACACCATATATTTT. Translating it yields CASSREFSGNTIYF.

This clonotype was found many times. V and J are TRBV28 and TRBJ2-1, with 9 positions matching TRBD2. This CDR3 is 15 amino acids long. CDR1 and CDR2 (germline): MDHEN, SYDVKM. Unmatched junction bases numbered 10, after V lost 5 bases and J lost 8 bases. Here the CDR3 DNA reads TGTGCCAGCAGTCGAATTAGCGGGAGTCCGTATGAGCAGTTCTTC. Residues: CASSRISGSPYEQFF.

In this sample, this clonotype turned up many times. The V and J genes are TRBV30 and TRBJ2-1; D ambiguous. The CDR3 sequence is 12 residues long. Germline lookup yields CDR1 GTSNPN and CDR2 SVGIG (reference sequence). Trimming removed 2 bases from V and 5 bases from J, with 7 bases in between. Here the CDR3 DNA reads TGTGCCTGGAGTTGGCTCCACAATGAGCAGTTCTTC. This translates into CAWSWLHNEQFF.

J is TRBJ2-1 and V is TRBV3-1; 8 nucleotides align to TRBD2. This CDR3 contains 15 residues. V trimming: 4 bases; J trimming: 9 bases; junction bases outside the gene matches: 11. Per the germline V gene, CDR1 is LGHDT and CDR2 is YNNKEL (reference sequence). The CDR3, as DNA: TGTGCCAGCAGCCTGAACGGCGGGACTAGTATTGAGCAGTTCTTC. The encoded protein is CASSLNGGTSIEQFF.

This clonotype was counted between two and nine times. An end of the junction differs from the germline gene, which may be a read error. V is TRBV11-2 and J is TRBJ1-2; 8 positions agree with TRBD1. This CDR3 contains 12 residues. From germline, CDR1 is SGHAT and CDR2 FQNNGV. CDR3 DNA sequence: TGTGCCAGGACAGGGGTTAACTATAGCTACACCTTC. This encodes CARTGVNYSYTF.

This clonotype was seen many times. V is TRBV20-1 and J is TRBJ2-3; D gene uncertain. V lost 7 bases to trimming and J lost 1 base, with 6 bases between them. Germline V gene sequence: CDR1 DFQATT, CDR2 SNEGSKA (reference sequence). This CDR3 has 11 amino acids. The CDR3 DNA follows: TGCAGTGGCTTGGGCACAGATACGCAGTATTTT. Translating it yields CSGLGTDTQYF.

The chain uses TRBV20-1 and TRBJ2-4; the D gene is possibly TRBD1 (6 bases). The CDR3 extends over 15 amino acids. The V end was cut by 5 bases, the J end by 2 bases, with 16 bases between. Germline V gene data show CDR1 as DFQATT and CDR2 as SNEGSKA (reference sequence). The CDR3 here is CSADPYRDTKNIQYF. The DNA for the CDR3 is TGCAGTGCTGACCCATACCGGGACACCAAAAACATTCAGTACTTC.

There are many counts of this clonotype. The V call is TRBV15, the J call TRBJ2-5; D gene uncertain. V gave up 1 base and J gave up 2 bases, with 11 bases separating them. Germline V CDR1 and CDR2: LNHNV, YYDKDF (reference sequence). CDR3 length: 15 amino acids. CDR3 coding DNA: TGTGCCACCAGCAGAGCTCGGACGCGACAAGAGACCCAGTACTTC. Encoded protein: CATSRARTRQETQYF.

This clonotype was seen ten or more times. J is TRBJ2-3 and V is TRBV29-1; 7 nucleotides line up with TRBD2. The CDR3 has 15 amino acids. Germline lookup yields CDR1 SQVTM and CDR2 ANQGSEA. The junction had 7 bases not matched to a gene; V was cut back by 0 bases and J by 4 bases. The CDR3 DNA sequence: TGCAGCGTTGAAGATTTGGGCGGGAGCCCAGATACGCAGTATTTT. Protein product: CSVEDLGGSPDTQYF.

This clonotype was seen many times. The rearrangement uses TRBV28 and TRBJ1-2; 8 nucleotides line up with TRBD1. The V and J ends lost 6 bases and 0 bases, in that order; junction bases with no gene match: 3. The CDR3 consists of 14 residues. Germline lookup yields CDR1 MDHEN and CDR2 SYDVKM. Written as DNA, the CDR3 is TGTGCCAGCAGCCAGGGGGCAGCTAACTATGGCTACACCTTC. Protein sequence: CASSQGAANYGYTF.

The sample holds a few counts of this clonotype. The V gene is TRBV6-2 or TRBV6-3, the J gene TRBJ2-3; 12 bases align to TRBD2. The CDR3 spans 15 residues. Germline V gene data show CDR1 as MNHEY and CDR2 as SVGEGT. Unmatched junction bases numbered 3, after V lost 8 bases and J lost 0 bases. CDR3 residues: CASAGTSGSTDTQYF. CDR3 DNA: TGTGCCAGCGCCGGGACTAGCGGGAGCACAGATACGCAGTATTTT.

This clonotype was found a few times. This rearrangement joins TRBV20-1 to TRBJ2-3; 10 nucleotides agree with TRBD2. Unmatched junction bases numbered 7, after V lost 3 bases and J lost 4 bases. Germline V gene lookup returns CDR1 DFQATT and CDR2 SNEGSKA (reference sequence). The CDR3 extends over 15 amino acids. This CDR3 reads CSASPLAGIADTQYF. CDR3 DNA: TGCAGTGCTAGCCCACTAGCGGGAATAGCAGATACGCAGTATTTT.

This clonotype was seen a handful of times. The V and J genes are TRBV28 and TRBJ1-5, with TRBD1 matching over 10 bases. From germline, CDR1 is MDHEN and CDR2 SYDVKM. CDR3 length: 14 residues. The V segment lost 10 bases and the J segment 7 bases; nucleotides outside the gene matches: 10. The CDR3 DNA sequence: TGTGCCATCGAGCGACAGGGGGCTAGGCAGCCCCAGCATTTT. Its translation is CAIERQGARQPQHF.

With regard to this clonotype: This sequence may be a read error, since a much larger clone differs from it by one base. J is TRBJ2-2 and V is TRBV14; D not resolved. The length of the CDR3 is 12 residues. Germline CDR1 SGHDN, CDR2 FVKESK. V shed 2 bases and J shed 5 bases, with 3 bases lying between them. DNA of the CDR3: TGTGCCAGCAGCCAAATGACCGGGGAGCTGTTTTTT. Amino acids: CASSQMTGELFF.